These 11 T cell receptor beta chains came from one sample sequenced in a study of cytomegalovirus exposure and HLA in healthy donors (dated by TCRdb to the late 2010s). The library was made by the immunoSEQ multiplex PCR assay. The multiplex PCR relied on a mix of 60 forward primers for TCR Vbeta segments and 13 reverse primers for TCR Jbeta segments. Here the immuneACCESS table is served through TCRdb, limited to in-frame sequences with V and J called. Missing clones are a known gap in these copies; in checked studies unresolved V genes cover under half, and the rest lacks a known reason. The sample includes some 140,000 clones, with 79% observed a single time. Of the sample, approximately 1% is held by the ten largest clones. The sequenced sample consisted of PBMCs. The receptors were gathered from a man younger than 35 in good health and CMV-seronegative.

The rearrangement links TRBV4-3 to TRBJ2-7; possibly TRBD1 for D (5 bases). Germline-derived CDR1 and CDR2 are LGHNA and YSLEER. This CDR3 is built from 14 residues. Trimming removed 4 bases at V and 1 base at J, with 11 bases between. CDR3 nucleotide sequence: TGCGCCAGCAGCCTGAACAAGGGGTCCTACGAGCAGTACTTC. It yields the protein CASSLNKGSYEQYF.

In its sample, this clone was seen a few times. The CDR3 bases are TGTGCCAGCAGCTTAGGGACAGGGGGCCGGGAGCAGTACTTC. Translated: CASSLGTGGREQYF. This chain joins TRBV7-6 and TRBJ2-7; TRBD1 matches at 11 bases. Germline-derived CDR1 and CDR2 are SGHVS and FNYEAQ. V lost 1 base and J lost 7; bases outside the gene matches: 3. The CDR3 is 14 amino acids.

The gene calls are TRBV5-6 and TRBJ2-3; 7 bases agree with TRBD1. Germline CDR1 and CDR2: SGHDT and YYEEEE. This CDR3 has 18 amino acids. Trimming at V came to 4 bases and at J to 0 bases, leaving 14 bases not matched to a gene. CDR3 bases: TGTGCCAGCAGCCCAAGCTACAGGGGACAAACAAGCACAGATACGCAGTATTTT. Its protein is CASSPSYRGQTSTDTQYF.

The chain carries TRBV7-9 and TRBJ2-7; TRBD2 might be the D (5 bases). The CDR3 is 14 residues long. Germline loops: CDR1 SEHNR, CDR2 FQNEAQ (reference sequence). V was cut by 4 bases and J by 4 bases, with 14 bases left in between. The CDR3 sequence: CASSSPGSGYEQYF. The CDR3 coding sequence is TGTGCCAGCAGCTCCCCCGGGTCGGGATACGAGCAGTACTTC.

The chain employs TRBV7-9 and TRBJ2-1, with 11 bases matching TRBD2. Germline V lookup: CDR1 SEHNR, CDR2 FQNEAQ (reference sequence). V lost 7 bases and J lost 8; bases outside the gene matches: 7. The CDR3 length is 14 residues. CDR3 in amino acids: CASNQPGLADEQFF. DNA of the CDR3: TGTGCCAGCAACCAACCGGGACTAGCGGATGAGCAGTTCTTC.

This chain connects TRBV4-2 to TRBJ2-2, with TRBD2 matching 11 bases. The V gene's germline CDR1 is LGHNA and CDR2 YNFKEQ. This CDR3 comprises 16 residues. The V and J ends lost 6 bases and 7 bases, in that order; junction bases with no gene match: 10. DNA for the CDR3: TGTGCCAGCAGTCGCTTAGCGGGGGGGTCGTACGGGGAGCTGTTTTTT. It translates to CASSRLAGGSYGELFF.

The chain recombines TRBV4-2 with TRBJ1-1; D is unresolved. CDR1 is LGHNA and CDR2 is YNFKEQ in the germline V gene. V was pared by 0 bases and J by 6 bases, with 8 bases between. CDR3 size: 13 residues. The DNA of the CDR3 is TGTGCCAGCAGCCAAGAGTTGGAGGCTGAAGCTTTCTTT. Translated: CASSQELEAEAFF.

V and J are TRBV28 and TRBJ1-2; 7 bases line up with TRBD1. The germline CDR1 and CDR2 sequences are MDHEN and SYDVKM. This CDR3 has 15 residues. V lost 5 bases to trimming and J lost 8 bases; unmatched junction nucleotides: 14. The CDR3 protein is CASSPLYRGQQGYTF. CDR3 coding DNA: TGTGCCAGCAGTCCATTATACAGGGGCCAACAGGGCTACACCTTC.

The CDR3, as DNA: TGTGCCAGCAGTCTCCTCCGGGGGGGGGCACTTTTCTACGAGCAGTACTTC. It specifies CASSLLRGGALFYEQYF. The V call is TRBV27, the J call TRBJ2-7; 8 bases are a match to TRBD2. The CDR3 consists of 17 residues. The J segment lost 3 bases and the V segment lost 5 bases, leaving 15 bases of the junction unmatched. Germline lookup yields CDR1 MNHEY and CDR2 SMNVEV (reference sequence).

The CDR3 here is CASSVVQGAWGYTF. CDR3 DNA sequence: TGTGCCAGTAGTGTCGTACAGGGGGCCTGGGGCTACACCTTC. The chain links TRBV19 to TRBJ1-2; 9 bases match TRBD1. This CDR3 contains 14 residues. Germline CDR1 and CDR2: LNHDA and SQIVND (reference sequence). V was pared by 5 bases and J by 8 bases, with 9 bases of the junction left unmatched.

The sample holds a few counts of this clone. The chain couples TRBV29-1 to TRBJ1-1; D gene uncertain. V was cut by 3 bases and J by 3 bases, with 11 bases left in between. CDR1 is SQVTM and CDR2 is ANQGSEA in the germline V gene. The CDR3 spans 13 residues. CDR3 in amino acids: CSVDHKRYTEAFF. The CDR3 DNA reads TGCAGCGTTGATCACAAACGTTACACTGAAGCTTTCTTT.